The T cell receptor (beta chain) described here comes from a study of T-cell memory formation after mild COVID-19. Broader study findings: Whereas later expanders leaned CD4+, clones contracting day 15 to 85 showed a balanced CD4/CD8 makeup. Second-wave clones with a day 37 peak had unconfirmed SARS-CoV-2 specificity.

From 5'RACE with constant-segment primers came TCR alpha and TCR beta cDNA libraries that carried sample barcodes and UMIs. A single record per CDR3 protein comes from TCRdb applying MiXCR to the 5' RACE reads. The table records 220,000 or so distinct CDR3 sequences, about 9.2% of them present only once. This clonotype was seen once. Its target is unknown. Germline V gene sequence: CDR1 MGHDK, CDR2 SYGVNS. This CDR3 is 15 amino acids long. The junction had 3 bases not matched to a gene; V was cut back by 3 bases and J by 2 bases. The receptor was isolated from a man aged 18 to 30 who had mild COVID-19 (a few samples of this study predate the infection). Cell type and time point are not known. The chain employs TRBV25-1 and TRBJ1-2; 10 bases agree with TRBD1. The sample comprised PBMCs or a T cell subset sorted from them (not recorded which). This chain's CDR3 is CASSDPGQGNYGYTF. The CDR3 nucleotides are TGTGCCAGCAGTGATCCGGGACAGGGGAACTATGGCTACACCTTC.